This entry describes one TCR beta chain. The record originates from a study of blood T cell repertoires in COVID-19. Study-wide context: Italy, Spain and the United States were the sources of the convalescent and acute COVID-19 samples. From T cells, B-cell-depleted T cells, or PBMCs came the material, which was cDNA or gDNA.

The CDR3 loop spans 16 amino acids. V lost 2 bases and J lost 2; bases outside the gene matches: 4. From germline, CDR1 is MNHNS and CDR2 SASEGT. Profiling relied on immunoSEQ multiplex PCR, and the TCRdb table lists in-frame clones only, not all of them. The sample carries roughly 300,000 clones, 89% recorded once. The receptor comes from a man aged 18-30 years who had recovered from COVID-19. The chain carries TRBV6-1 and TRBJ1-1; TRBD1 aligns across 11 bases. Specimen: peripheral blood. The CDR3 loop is CASSERDRGVNTEAFF. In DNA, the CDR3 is TGTGCCAGCAGTGAAAGGGACAGGGGGGTTAACACTGAAGCTTTCTTT.